The clone carrying this TCR beta chain was recorded only once. These data come from a study of cytomegalovirus exposure and HLA in healthy donors. Both 60 Vbeta primers and 13 Jbeta primers went into the PCR. As originally analysed: Around 9.9 million shared chains were among the roughly 80 million unique TCR beta chains that a later analysis counted. Profiling relied on immunoSEQ multiplex PCR, and the TCRdb table lists in-frame clones only, not all of them. Clonal size and the V and J genes are those of that table, whereas D and trimming came from the DNA. In the table there are 110,000 or so clones, around 68% of which are singletons. The TCR was taken from a woman aged 40 to 49 in good health and CMV-seropositive. Material for sequencing was PBMCs.

CDR3 DNA sequence: TGTGCCAGCAGCCGCGGGGGGCTCACAGATACGCAGTATTTT. Residues: CASSRGGLTDTQYF. The genes are TRBV7-2 and TRBJ2-3; 8 nucleotides line up with TRBD2. The CDR3 contains 14 residues. Trimming cost V 5 bases and J 2 bases; bases outside gene matches: 3. Germline lookup yields CDR1 SGHTA and CDR2 FQGNSA. Combining the CDR3 with reference TRBV7-2 and TRBJ2-3 gives the whole variable domain GAGVSQSPSNKVTEKGKDVELRCDPISGHTALYWYRQSLGQGLEFLIYFQGNSAPDKSGLPSDRFSAERTGGSVSTLTIQRTQQEDSAVYLCASSRGGLTDTQYFGPGTRLTVL.